This TCR beta chain was obtained from a study of cytomegalovirus exposure and HLA in healthy donors (TCRdb year 2017). Study-level background: An earlier analysis of some 500 of the donors reported 250 to 350 Gb of sequence data and 117 million unique TCR beta sequences from roughly 180 million T cells. Donor age, sex, ethnicity and CMV serostatus were compiled together with the repertoire data. A handful of DR-DQ haplotypes were handled as single units for association and clustering because linkage in the cohort was strong. On average, roughly 240,000 unique TCR beta nucleotide sequences were sequenced per donor among about 400 genotyped donors of the cohort, with roughly 18% of those sequences being non-productive. An early release that covered about 600 HLA-typed donors contained 250 to 350 gigabases of sequencing data and tens of millions of unique TCR sequences. Every discovery cohort repertoire had been produced on one sequencing platform. An earlier analysis of approximately 580 of the donors used high-throughput TCR beta sequencing to judge whether each TCR beta V gene segment behaved as functional or pseudogenic. To predict cytomegalovirus infection status, the study combined high-throughput TCR immunosequencing, statistical association of individual TCRs with disease status, and machine learning. The aim of the study was to test whether cataloging public T cell receptors could identify signatures of past pathogen exposure. Along with the approximately 620-subject first cohort, a separate validation cohort of over 90 different subjects was used. Rather than using new phenotypic data, the later analysis identified candidate immune exposures from TCR beta sequences and from how often those sequences occurred across donors. The study used immunosequencing to profile the T cell repertoires of more than 650 subjects and linked those repertoires to cytomegalovirus serostatus. Typing coverage differed by locus: A, B, C, DRB1 and DQB1 were typed in about 620-630 donors, DQA1 in approximately 520, DPA1 in 600 to 610, and DPB1 in approximately 450. A later genetic analysis used genome-wide SNP genotypes for about three fifths of the 666 donors, treating that subset as a discovery cohort. Class I and class II HLA loci were covered by the typing at four-digit resolution. A later analysis re-examined previously published TCR beta repertoires from 500 to 700 donors and added high-resolution HLA genotyping to investigate patterns of TCR occurrence. Among the roughly 380 genotyped donors, under 90% belonged to the genetic ancestry cluster associated with self-reported Caucasian donors. Study-level results and caveats: Sequencing depth was assumed to be roughly uniform across donors in the presence/absence analyses, though that assumption may not hold. Correlated functional status among segregating V segments might be attributable to linkage disequilibrium, but an unknown experimental factor could not be ruled out. Compared with equally common non-associated chains, HLA-associated TCR beta chains in a later analysis were more clonally expanded and had lower generation probabilities. In a later analysis, TCR association rates were found to vary across HLA loci, with the most associated TCRs seen for DRB1 alleles and the fewest for HLA-C alleles. According to a later analysis, parvovirus B19, influenza, CMV and Epstein-Barr virus appeared linked to several top co-occurrence clusters. The sequencing pipeline was judged likely to have produced a cluster of highly shared sequence variants as a technical artifact. Most TCR sequences were observed very rarely across donors, whereas some public TCRs were present in many individuals. Broadly in line with IMGT annotations, most TCR beta V segments showed up in productive rearrangements about 87% or about 30% of the time in an earlier analysis of around 550 of the donors. It was suggested by the authors that the approach could potentially be generalized to other disease states and immunological phenotypes. Because HLA typing was missing for some donors at each locus, association tests included only the typed subset. Compared with the approximately 720-donor mean, donors in an Asian-associated ancestry cluster had fewer N-insertions in productive TCRs, according to a later genetic analysis. Most CMV-associated TCR beta chains appeared to be HLA-restricted in a later analysis, and the HLA associations seemed to be driven largely by CMV exposure. V-gene and J-gene trimming of TCR beta chains was associated with a missense DCLRE1C variant in a later genetic analysis, and the association was replicated in an independent cohort. Because counts were too low, 15 or so rarely observed V segments, including chromosome 9 orphons, were excluded from the earlier analysis of a few hundred of the donors. A further reported finding was that TCR beta sequences accurately predicted the HLA-A and HLA-B alleles for most subjects in the first cohort. When HLA alleles, especially DR and DQ, strongly co-occurred, attributing TCR associations to individual alleles was difficult. In a later analysis, 15,000 to 20,000 TCR beta sequences were associated with specific HLA alleles at a false discovery rate of 0.05. Three of the identified cytomegalovirus-associated TCR beta chains were confirmed in vitro to be specific for cytomegalovirus antigens. Only TCR beta chains were sequenced in this cohort, and the absence of alpha or paired-chain data limited detectable features. CMV serostatus was the only immune exposure information available for the cohort. The 87-base-pair reads could not distinguish some IMGT-functional V segments, including TRBV6-2 and TRBV6-3, so those segments were excluded. In the study, about 150 TCR beta chains were listed as associated with cytomegalovirus. In both the original and validation cohorts, the classifier was reported to diagnose cytomegalovirus status with high specificity and sensitivity.

The cohort comprised around 700 healthy bone marrow donors. All cohort members were sampled while nominally healthy, although unrecorded immune exposures were likely present. The donor tested CMV seropositive and was one of the 289 seropositive cohort members. Each donor provided a peripheral blood sample, and peripheral blood mononuclear cells were used for TCR beta sequencing. Genomic DNA extraction from the blood cell samples was performed with the Qiagen DNeasy Blood Extraction Kit. As for this clone: There is no known antigen for this receptor. Per-nucleotide qualities are absent, and no much larger clonotype sits a single base away.

Receptors were amplified or captured by the immunoSEQ multiplex PCR assay. For the multiplex PCR, a mixture combining 60 forward primers for TCR Vbeta segments and 13 reverse primers for TCR Jbeta segments was used. The CDR3 region of rearranged TCR beta genes was amplified from genomic DNA by a multiplex PCR assay. On the Illumina HiSeq System, the amplified TCR beta libraries were sequenced as 87-base-pair reads. The original methods were these. In a later analysis, around 80 million unique TCR beta chains were counted across the roughly 610 repertoires, and approximately 9.9 million of these chains were shared by at least two donors. Raw reads were error-corrected and collapsed into unique sequences by a nearest-neighbor algorithm in which closely related sequences were merged to remove PCR and sequencing errors. V, D and J gene segments were assigned by aligning CDR3 sequences to IMGT reference sequences. For a sequence to be retained, a match of at least six nucleotides to both a V gene segment and a J gene segment was required. Rearrangements were called productive when the CDR3 lacked stop codons and stayed in frame with V and J; all others were non-productive. Following IMGT convention, CDR3 was defined as the stretch from the second conserved V-encoded cysteine to the conserved J-encoded phenylalanine. The earlier analysis of about 570 of the donors excluded any sequence lacking an unambiguous match to a single V gene segment. An earlier analysis of 500 to 700 of the donors classified V segments as functional when productive rearrangements were above 56.7% and as segregating when the standard deviation between donors was above 5%. To diagnose cytomegalovirus status from the catalog of TCR beta chain sequences, a statistical classification framework was built. In a later analysis, TCR nucleotide sequences were compared against IMGT/GENE-DB human TR gene sequences so that V and J genes could be assigned. In a later analysis, CDR3 sequences and most-parsimonious VDJ recombination scenarios were assigned using the TCRdist pipeline. In a later analysis, each TCR beta chain was defined by its CDR3 amino acid sequence together with its V-gene family, and reads without a unique V-gene family were excluded. In a later analysis, fewer than 600 highly shared, low-generation-probability nucleotide sequences were removed to address suspected cross-contamination and a sequencing artifact. A later analysis calculated a clonal expansion index for each public chain from normalized within-repertoire ranks of inferred template counts. Generation probabilities in a later analysis came from a VDJ recombination model fitted to out-of-frame rearrangements, and those results were checked against IGoR. A later analysis scored TCR-TCR, TCR-HLA and TCR-CMV co-occurrence with hypergeometric tests, applying a repertoire-size bias correction to TCR pairs. To estimate false discovery rates, a later analysis permuted the HLA or CMV assignments 20 times. A later analysis grouped co-occurring TCRs with DBSCAN, adding TCRdist sequence similarity when clustering within HLA-allele-positive subsets. Co-occurrence clustering excluded repertoires with fewer than 30,000 or more than 120,000 public chains, plus five with anomalous nucleotide sharing. Held by TCRdb, this immuneACCESS table contains in-frame sequences only and omits some clones. Under half of the omission traces to an unresolved V gene where checked; the cause of the rest is unknown. V, J and clone size are taken as reported in that table, and D and trimming were inferred from the DNA itself. The sample table holds roughly 110,000 clones, of which more than 75% were seen once. The ten largest account for roughly 6% of the sample.

From cysteine to phenylalanine, the CDR3 is 16 amino acids long. Just CDR3 DNA is preserved here, 48 bases in frame from base 1. V loses 5 bases of germline sequence and J loses 6 bases, and the interval between the two ends is 22 bases. Reading the germline V gene gives CDR1 MDHEN and CDR2 SYDVKM. Sequenced input: PBMCs. The chain is made from TRBV28 and TRBJ1-2, with TRBD1 perhaps the D gene, on 5 matching bases. The TCR sequence derives from a woman in her 50s in good health and CMV-seropositive. The DNA sequence reads TGTGCCAGCAGTGTGGGGGGAGCCAAACTCGGCCATGGCTACACCTTC. Translated, this gives CASSVGGAKLGHGYTF.